The rows below give T cell receptor beta chains drawn from one sample of a study of regulatory T cells in long-lasting Graves disease. Via MiXCR, TCRdb re-called the multiplex PCR reads, giving one row per CDR3 protein. The sample shows around 450,000 distinct CDR3 sequences, about 22% of them seen only once. The sample consisted of peripheral blood mononuclear cells (PBMCs), taken when the disease was refractory, from a patient treated with antithyroid drugs. All receptors come from a female donor with Graves disease. The CDR3 runs from the conserved cysteine through the conserved F or W. The D gene is left open where the match is weak. Some rows mark clone size as missing; the rest say once, few, many or name a class of expanded clone.

D gene | J gene | clone size | V gene | CDR3 DNA | CDR3 protein
NA | TRBJ1-1 | NA | TRBV20-1 | TGCAGTGCTAGAGGCTTAAGTGCAGTGAACACTGAAGCTTTCTTT | CSARGLSAVNTEAFF
NA | TRBJ1-2 | NA | TRBV14 | TGTGCCAGCAGCCAAGGTTGGATCTATGGCTACACCTTC | CASSQGWIYGYTF
NA | TRBJ2-7 | few | TRBV6-2/TRBV6-3 | TGTGCCAGCCGGGGTTTCACCTACGAGCAGTACTTC | CASRGFTYEQYF
NA | TRBJ1-4 | many | TRBV30 | TGTGCCTGGGGCAGGGTAGATGAAAAACTGTTTTTT | CAWGRVDEKLFF
NA | TRBJ2-7 | many | TRBV2 | TGTGCCAGCAGAAAGACAGGTTCCGGTCTCTACGAGCAGTACTTC | CASRKTGSGLYEQYF
TRBD1 | TRBJ1-1 | many | TRBV27 | TGTGCCAGCAGTCCCCGGACAGGCGGCCGAAACACTGAAGCTTTCTTT | CASSPRTGGRNTEAFF
NA | TRBJ1-1 | few | TRBV29-1 | TGCAGCGCCAGGGTCTCCCTGAACACTGAAGCTTTCTTT | CSARVSLNTEAFF
TRBD1 | TRBJ1-2 | NA | TRBV30 | TGTGCCTGGAGTTTAAGGACAGGGGGCGGCTACACCTTC | CAWSLRTGGGYTF
NA | TRBJ1-2 | many | TRBV20-1 | TGCAGTGCTAGAGATGCAGGGCGGGGCTATGGCTACACCTTC | CSARDAGRGYGYTF
NA | TRBJ1-2 | NA | TRBV7-3 | TGTGCCAGCGAGGCTGGTAAAGGGCAGGGCTATGGCTACACCTTC | CASEAGKGQGYGYTF
NA | TRBJ1-4 | few | TRBV14 | TGTGCCAGCAGCCAGGGGGCCTATGAAAAACTGTTTTTT | CASSQGAYEKLFF
NA | TRBJ2-1 | NA | TRBV7-9 | TGTGCCAGCAGCTCGACTAGCTCCTACAATGAGCAGTTCTTC | CASSSTSSYNEQFF
TRBD1 | TRBJ1-2 | many | TRBV24-1 | TGTGCCACCAGTGACCCGGACAGGGTGGAAGGCTACACCTTC | CATSDPDRVEGYTF
NA | TRBJ1-5 | few | TRBV19 | TGTGCCAGTAGTATAGAAGATCAGCCCCAGCATTTT | CASSIEDQPQHF
TRBD1 | TRBJ1-1 | NA | TRBV19 | TGTGCCAGTAGTAAGACAGGGGCGGAGAACACTGAAGCTTTCTTT | CASSKTGAENTEAFF
NA | TRBJ2-3 | NA | TRBV28 | TGTGCCAGCAGTCGGCCGGGGAACACAGATACGCAGTATTTT | CASSRPGNTDTQYF
TRBD1 | TRBJ1-1 | NA | TRBV4-1 | TGCGCCAGCAGCTCGAGCCGGACAGGGCGGGCTGAAGCTTTCTTT | CASSSSRTGRAEAFF
TRBD1 | TRBJ2-7 | NA | TRBV5-5 | TGTGCCAGCAGCTTAACAGGGGGCTTAAACGAGCAGTACTTC | CASSLTGGLNEQYF
NA | TRBJ2-7 | NA | TRBV5-1 | TGCGCCAGCAGCCCGGGGGCGGGGGAGACCTACGAGCAGTACTTC | CASSPGAGETYEQYF
TRBD2 | TRBJ2-7 | NA | TRBV7-2 | TGTGCCAGCAGCACACTAGCGGCTAACTACGAGCAGTACTTC | CASSTLAANYEQYF
TRBD2 | TRBJ2-5 | NA | TRBV12-3/TRBV12-4 | TGTGCCAGCAGTTTAAAACTAGCGGGAGGCCCTACCTGGTACCAAGAGACCCAGTACTTC | CASSLKLAGGPTWYQETQYF
NA | TRBJ1-1 | many | TRBV2 | TGTGCCAGCAGCGGGCAGGGGCGGGATACTGAAGCTTTCTTT | CASSGQGRDTEAFF
NA | TRBJ1-1 | few | TRBV7-9 | TGTGCCAGCAGCTGGCAGAACACTGAAGCTTTCTTT | CASSWQNTEAFF
NA | TRBJ2-1 | few | TRBV11-2 | TGTGCCAGCAGCTTTGGTAATGAGCAGTTCTTC | CASSFGNEQFF
NA | TRBJ1-1 | few | TRBV4-1 | TGCGCCAGCAGCCAAGAGAAGGTTCTTGGGAACACTGAAGCTTTCTTT | CASSQEKVLGNTEAFF
NA | TRBJ2-5 | many | TRBV12-3/TRBV12-4 | TGTGCCAGCTGTGGGGTCGGGGAGGGGGCTGGTGAGACCCAGTACTTC | CASCGVGEGAGETQYF
NA | TRBJ1-5 | many | TRBV12-3/TRBV12-4 | TGTGCCAGCCGCAGGTCTGGCAATCAGCCCCAGCATTTT | CASRRSGNQPQHF
NA | TRBJ1-5 | NA | TRBV7-9 | TGTGCCAGCACCTTAGGACAGAATAATCAGCCCCAGCATTTT | CASTLGQNNQPQHF
TRBD1 | TRBJ2-3 | NA | TRBV6-4 | TGTGCCAGCAGTGAAATATACAGGGGAACAGATACGCAGTATTTT | CASSEIYRGTDTQYF
TRBD1 | TRBJ2-7 | many | TRBV2 | TGTGCCAGCAGTGATCCGGGACAGGCTAACTACGAGCAGTACTTC | CASSDPGQANYEQYF
NA | TRBJ1-2 | NA | TRBV4-1 | TGCGCCAGCAGCCAAATCCCCTCGCAGGGGATCGCCCTCTTCTTC | CASSQIPSQGIALFF
NA | TRBJ1-2 | many | TRBV7-2 | TGTGCCAGCAGCCTGAGGGGAGAGGCTCGCTATGGCTACACCTTC | CASSLRGEARYGYTF
NA | TRBJ2-1 | NA | TRBV12-3/TRBV12-4 | TGTGCCAGCAGTCCAGTTACTAGTATCCAGTTCTTC | CASSPVTSIQFF
NA | TRBJ2-5 | once | TRBV7-2 | TGTGCCAGCAGCTTCGCAGGAGGGGGGCACGGCCAAGAGACCCAGTACTTC | CASSFAGGGHGQETQYF
NA | TRBJ2-3 | few | TRBV6-1 | TGTGCCAGCCGTGGGACTCACGGTCCCACAGATACGCAGTATTTT | CASRGTHGPTDTQYF
NA | TRBJ2-2 | few | TRBV11-3 | TGTGCCAGCAGCTTAAGGGGCAGCAACACCGGGGAGCTGTTTTTT | CASSLRGSNTGELFF
NA | TRBJ1-4 | many | TRBV14 | TGTGCCAGCAGGGGGGAAGGAAAACTGTTTTTT | CASRGEGKLFF
TRBD1 | TRBJ1-2 | NA | TRBV11-3 | TGTGCCAGCAGCTTAGTCGGGACAGGGGGAAGCTACACCTTC | CASSLVGTGGSYTF
NA | TRBJ1-2 | NA | TRBV6-2/TRBV6-3 | TGTGCCAGCATGAAGACGTCGAACTATGGCTGCACCTTC | CASMKTSNYGCTF
NA | TRBJ1-1 | NA | TRBV19 | TGTGCCAGTAGTATCGATTTAGAGAACACTGAAGCTTTCTTT | CASSIDLENTEAFF
NA | TRBJ1-5 | NA | TRBV27 | TGTGCCAGCAGTTTATGGGGGGTCAATCAGCCCCAGCATTTT | CASSLWGVNQPQHF
NA | TRBJ1-5 | many | TRBV2 | TGTGCCAGCAGTGCCGACTTCTACGGGGGCAATCAGCCCCAGCATTTT | CASSADFYGGNQPQHF
TRBD2 | TRBJ2-5 | few | TRBV7-2 | TGTGCCAGCAGCTTATGGGGGGGGACTAAAGAGACCCAGTACTTC | CASSLWGGTKETQYF
NA | TRBJ2-6 | many | TRBV12-3/TRBV12-4 | TGTGCCAGCAGCCGGGACGGCCTCTCTGGGGCCAACGTCCTGACTTTC | CASSRDGLSGANVLTF
NA | TRBJ1-1 | many | TRBV20-1 | TGCAGTGCTAGAGATATGGCGGGTAACACTGAAGCTTTCTTT | CSARDMAGNTEAFF
NA | TRBJ1-2 | few | TRBV6-2/TRBV6-3 | TGTGCCAGCAGTTACTCGATGAAGGCCCCGGTTAGATATGGCTACACCTTC | CASSYSMKAPVRYGYTF
NA | TRBJ2-7 | many | TRBV5-5 | TGTGCCAGCAGCTTGGTAGGGCAGGGTTCGGCTTACGAGCAGTACTTC | CASSLVGQGSAYEQYF
NA | TRBJ1-1 | few | TRBV5-1 | TGCGCCAGCAGCTTGGTAGGGGAGTTGAACACTGAAGCTTTCTTT | CASSLVGELNTEAFF
TRBD1 | TRBJ1-2 | many | TRBV20-1 | TGCAGTGACCTACAGGGGAGCGATGGCTACACCTTC | CSDLQGSDGYTF
TRBD1 | TRBJ1-4 | once | TRBV7-7 | TGTGCTAGCAGCCAGGGGGGCTCCCGGAACGAAAAACTGTTTTTT | CASSQGGSRNEKLFF
NA | TRBJ1-2 | NA | TRBV14 | TGTGCCAGCAGCCATTCTGGGGGACTAGGCTACACCTTC | CASSHSGGLGYTF
NA | TRBJ2-2 | NA | TRBV27 | TGTGCCAGCAGAGCAACCCGACCCGCGAACACCGGGGAGCTGTTTTTT | CASRATRPANTGELFF